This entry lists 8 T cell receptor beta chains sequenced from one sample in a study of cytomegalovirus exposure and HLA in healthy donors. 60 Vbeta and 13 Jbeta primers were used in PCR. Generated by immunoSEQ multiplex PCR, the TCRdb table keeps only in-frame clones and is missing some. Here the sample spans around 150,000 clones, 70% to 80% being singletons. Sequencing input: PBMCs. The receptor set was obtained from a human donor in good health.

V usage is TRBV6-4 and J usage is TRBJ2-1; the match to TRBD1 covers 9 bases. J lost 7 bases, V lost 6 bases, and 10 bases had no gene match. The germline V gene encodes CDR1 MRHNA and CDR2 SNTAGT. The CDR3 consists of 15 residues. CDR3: CASSSQGARWNEQFF. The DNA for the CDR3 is TGTGCCAGCAGCTCACAGGGGGCGAGGTGGAATGAGCAGTTCTTC.

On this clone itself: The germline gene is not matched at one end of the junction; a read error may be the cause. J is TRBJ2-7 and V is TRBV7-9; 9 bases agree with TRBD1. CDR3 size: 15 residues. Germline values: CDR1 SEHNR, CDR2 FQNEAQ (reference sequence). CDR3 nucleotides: TGTTCCAGCAGCTTTTCTGGACAGGGGAGGTACGAGCAGTACTTC. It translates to CSSSFSGQGRYEQYF.

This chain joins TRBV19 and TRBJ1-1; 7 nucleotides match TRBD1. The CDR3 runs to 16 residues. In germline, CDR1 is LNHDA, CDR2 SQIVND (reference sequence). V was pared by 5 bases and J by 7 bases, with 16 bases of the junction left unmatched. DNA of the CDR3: TGTGCCAGTAGTCCCTATAGTGGGACAGCGTCCTTTGAAGCTTTCTTT. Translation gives CASSPYSGTASFEAFF.

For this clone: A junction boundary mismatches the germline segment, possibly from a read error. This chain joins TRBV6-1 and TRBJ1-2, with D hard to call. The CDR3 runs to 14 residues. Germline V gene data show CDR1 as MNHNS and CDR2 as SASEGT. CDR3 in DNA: TGTGCCAGCAGTGAAAACGGGAACACCTATGGCTACCCCTTC. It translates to CASSENGNTYGYPF.

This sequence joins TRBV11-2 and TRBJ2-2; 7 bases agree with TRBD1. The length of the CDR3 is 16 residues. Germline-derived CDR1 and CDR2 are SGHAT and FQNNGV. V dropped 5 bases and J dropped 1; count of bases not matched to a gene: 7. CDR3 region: CASSPRGQMNTGELFF. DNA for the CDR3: TGTGCCAGCAGCCCTAGGGGGCAGATGAACACCGGGGAGCTGTTTTTT.

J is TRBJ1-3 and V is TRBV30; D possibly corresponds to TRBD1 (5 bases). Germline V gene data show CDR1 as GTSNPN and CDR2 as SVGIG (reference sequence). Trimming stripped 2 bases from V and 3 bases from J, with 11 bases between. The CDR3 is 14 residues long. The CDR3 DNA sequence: TGTGCCTGGAGTCTTTCGGGGGGTGGAAACACCATATATTTT. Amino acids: CAWSLSGGGNTIYF.

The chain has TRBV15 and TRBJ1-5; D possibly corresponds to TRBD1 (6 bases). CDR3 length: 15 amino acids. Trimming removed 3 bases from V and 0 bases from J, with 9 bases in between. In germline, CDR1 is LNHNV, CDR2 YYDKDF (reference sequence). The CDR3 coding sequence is TGTGCCACCAGCAGTGGACAGTATAGCAATCAGCCCCAGCATTTT. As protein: CATSSGQYSNQPQHF. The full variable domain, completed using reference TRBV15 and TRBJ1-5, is DAMVIQNPRYQVTQFGKPVTLSCSQTLNHNVMYWYQQKSSQAPKLLFHYYDKDFNNEADTPDNFQSRRPNTSFCFLDIRSPGLGDTAMYLCATSSGQYSNQPQHFGDGTRLSIL.

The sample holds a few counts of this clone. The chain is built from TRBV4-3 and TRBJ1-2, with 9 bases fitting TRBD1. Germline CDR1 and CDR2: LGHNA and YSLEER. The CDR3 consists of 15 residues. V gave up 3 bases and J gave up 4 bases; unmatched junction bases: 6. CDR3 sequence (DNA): TGCGCCAGCAGCCATCGCGGGACAGGGCTCTATGGCTACACCTTC. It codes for CASSHRGTGLYGYTF.